This T cell receptor beta chain was obtained from a study of blood T cell repertoires in COVID-19. Background on the study: Researchers got acute and convalescent COVID-19 samples from the United States, Italy and Spain. PBMCs, B-cell-depleted T cells, or T cells provided the cDNA or gDNA that made up the material.

Per the authors' pipeline: Estimation of nucleated cell counts was performed using reference gene primer amplification. Profiling relied on immunoSEQ multiplex PCR, and the TCRdb table lists in-frame clones only, not all of them. D and trimming were read from the DNA, whereas the V and J calls and clone size are those reported in that table. The sample holds more than 200,000 clones, approximately 80% seen once. The germline V and J ends were trimmed by 1 base and 4 bases, with 2 bases remaining between them. The CDR3 length is 11 residues. Germline assignment: CDR1 DFQATT and CDR2 SNEGSKA (reference sequence).

The sample taken for sequencing was peripheral blood. The chain uses TRBV20-1 and TRBJ2-1; D ambiguous. The clonotype comes from a man in his fifties or sixties with acute or convalescent COVID-19. The chain's CDR3 is CSARVYNEQFF. CDR3 DNA sequence: TGCAGTGCTAGAGTATACAATGAGCAGTTCTTC.